A selection of T cell receptor beta chains follows, all from one sample in a study of shared clonotypes between healthy human individuals. Sequencing used immunoSEQ multiplex PCR; TCRdb keeps in-frame clones, though not all of them. The sample includes 600,000 to 800,000 clones, 55% to 80% of them seen just once. Sequencing was carried out using memory CD4+ T cells sorted from blood. The receptors shown here come from a woman in her twenties or thirties in good health. CDR3s leave out the opening cysteine and the closing phenylalanine or tryptophan.

TRBJ2-7,TRBV5-6,ASNALDRAEQY
TRBJ1-5,TRBV19,ASRMGQTYSNQPQH
TRBJ2-4,TRBV28,ASSLPGQGGFY
TRBJ2-1,TRBV7-9,ASSLAGRLNEQF
TRBJ2-1,TRBV30,AWSVSGQGANEQF
TRBJ1-2,TRBV28,ASSFRGEKGYGYT
TRBJ2-3,TRBV7-3,ASSAMGGTDTQY
TRBJ2-1,TRBV6-1,ASSEVITTSGRKWNEQF
TRBJ2-7,TRBV5-8,ASSLLPSTEPYEQY
TRBJ2-2,TRBV2,ASSEYLRPPQSDTGELF
TRBJ2-7,TRBV19,KFQGDAYEQY
TRBJ2-5,TRBV4-2,ASSQQPGETQY
TRBJ2-3,TRBV11-2,ASNELAGVADTQY
TRBJ2-7,TRBV28,ASTLGGQDYEQY
TRBJ1-1,TRBV28,ASSLPNNKNTEAF
TRBJ1-5,TRBV28,ASRLLSNQPQH
TRBJ2-7,TRBV28,ASRPGQSYEQY